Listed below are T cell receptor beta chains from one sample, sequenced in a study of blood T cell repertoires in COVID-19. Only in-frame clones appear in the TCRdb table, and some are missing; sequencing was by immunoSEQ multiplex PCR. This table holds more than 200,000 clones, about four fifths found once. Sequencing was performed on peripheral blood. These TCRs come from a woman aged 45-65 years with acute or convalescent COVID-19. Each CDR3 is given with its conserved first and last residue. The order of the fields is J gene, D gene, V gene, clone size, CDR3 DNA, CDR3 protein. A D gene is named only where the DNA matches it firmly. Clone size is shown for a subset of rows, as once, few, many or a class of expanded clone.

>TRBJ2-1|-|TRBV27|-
TGTGCCAGCAGTTTGGCGGGACGTTCCTACAATGAGCAGTTCTTC
CASSLAGRSYNEQFF
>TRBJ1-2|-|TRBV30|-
TGTGCCTGGAGCTTGTACGGGTCAGGGAACTATGGCTACACCTTC
CAWSLYGSGNYGYTF
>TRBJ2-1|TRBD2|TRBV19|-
TGTGCCAGTAGTAAGGCGGGAGGCTCCTACAATGAGCAGTTCTTC
CASSKAGGSYNEQFF
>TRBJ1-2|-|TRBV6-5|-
TGTGCCAGCAGTTACACTTTGACAGGCTATGGCTACACCTTC
CASSYTLTGYGYTF
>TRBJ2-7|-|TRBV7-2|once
TGTGCCAGCAGCTTAGACCAACTCTACGAGCAGTACTTC
CASSLDQLYEQYF
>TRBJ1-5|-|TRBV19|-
TGTGCCAGTAGTATTGGGGAGCGCGGGGGATGGGGTCAGCCCCAGCATTTT
CASSIGERGGWGQPQHF
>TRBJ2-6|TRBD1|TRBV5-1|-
TGCGCCAGCAGCTTGAGACAGGGGGCAGATGGGGCCAACGTCCTGACTTTC
CASSLRQGADGANVLTF
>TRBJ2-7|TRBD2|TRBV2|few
TGTGCCAGCAGCGGCGGGACTAGCGGGAGGGTATCCTACGAGCAGTACTTC
CASSGGTSGRVSYEQYF
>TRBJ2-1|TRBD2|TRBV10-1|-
TGCGCCAGCAGTGAGTCGGGTAGCGGGAGTCAATGGGGGCAGTTCTTC
CASSESGSGSQWGQFF
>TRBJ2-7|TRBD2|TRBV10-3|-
TGTGCCATCAGTGAGTCGACTAGCGGGAGCCACGAGCAGTACTTC
CAISESTSGSHEQYF
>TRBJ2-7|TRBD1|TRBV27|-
TGTGCCAGCAGTTTACCGGGACAGGGGGTTTACGAGCAGTACTTC
CASSLPGQGVYEQYF
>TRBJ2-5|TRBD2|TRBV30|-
TGTGCCTGGAGATTGTTGACTAGCGGGAACCAAGAGACCCAGTACTTC
CAWRLLTSGNQETQYF
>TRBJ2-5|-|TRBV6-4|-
TGTGCCAGCAGTGACTCGATGGGGGCGACCCAGTACTTC
CASSDSMGATQYF
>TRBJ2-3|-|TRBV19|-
TGTGCCAGTAGTGGAGGGACCCGGACAGATACGCAGTATTTT
CASSGGTRTDTQYF
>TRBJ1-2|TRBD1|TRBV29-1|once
TGCAGCGTTGGTACAGGGGGAGGTGGCTACACCTTC
CSVGTGGGGYTF
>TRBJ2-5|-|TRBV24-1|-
TGTGCCACCAGTGATTTATACAGGGACCAAGAGACCCAGTACTTC
CATSDLYRDQETQYF
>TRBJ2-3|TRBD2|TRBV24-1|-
TGTGCCACCAGTGATTTGCGGGAGGCGTCGCCAGATACGCAGTATTTT
CATSDLREASPDTQYF
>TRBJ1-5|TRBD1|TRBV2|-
TGTGCCAGCAGTGCCCGACAGGGAGGCAATCAGCCCCAGCATTTT
CASSARQGGNQPQHF
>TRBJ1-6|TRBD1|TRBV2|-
TGTGCCAGCACCAGGGACAGTGGTTCACCCCTCCACTTT
CASTRDSGSPLHF
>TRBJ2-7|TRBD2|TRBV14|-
TGTGCCAGCAGCCCCCCGAGTAGCGGGAGGGCAAGCGAGCAGTACTTC
CASSPPSSGRASEQYF
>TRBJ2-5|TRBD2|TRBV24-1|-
TGTGCCACCAGTGACCCCTTGACTAGCCAAGGGCAAGAGACCCAGTACTTC
CATSDPLTSQGQETQYF
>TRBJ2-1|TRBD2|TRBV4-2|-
TGTGCCAGCAGCCAAGGCCCCGGGACTAGCGGAACCAGCTCCTACAATGAGCAGTTCTTC
CASSQGPGTSGTSSYNEQFF
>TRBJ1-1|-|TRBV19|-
TGTGCCAGTAGTGTCCCCGCACAAGACACCTCTAACACTGAAGCTTTCTTT
CASSVPAQDTSNTEAFF
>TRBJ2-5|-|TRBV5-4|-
TGTGCCAGCAGCCTCAAGGGGGAAGGGGAGACCCAGTACTTC
CASSLKGEGETQYF
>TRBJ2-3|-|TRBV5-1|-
TGCGCCAGCAGCCAGGCCCCTAGCACAGATACGCAGTATTTT
CASSQAPSTDTQYF
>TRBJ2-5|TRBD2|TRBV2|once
TGTGCCAGCAGTGGGTGGACTAGCGGGAGCGGAGAGACCCAGTACTTC
CASSGWTSGSGETQYF
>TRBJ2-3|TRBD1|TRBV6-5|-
TGTGCCAGCAGTTCCCGACAGGGGTTCACAGATACGCAGTATTTT
CASSSRQGFTDTQYF
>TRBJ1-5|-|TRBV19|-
TGTGCCAGTAGTACCAGCCGGGTAGTGAGCAATCAGCCCCAGCATTTT
CASSTSRVVSNQPQHF
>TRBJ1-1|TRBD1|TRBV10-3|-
TGTGCCAGCAGACTACAGGGGGGAACTGAAGCTTTCTTT
CASRLQGGTEAFF
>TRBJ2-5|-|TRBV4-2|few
TGTGCCAGCAGTCACTACCCCAGCTCTCCCCAAGAGACCCAGTACTTC
CASSHYPSSPQETQYF
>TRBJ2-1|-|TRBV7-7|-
TGTGCCAGCAGCTTAGCGGGTGGGCAATTTAATGAGCAGTTCTTC
CASSLAGGQFNEQFF
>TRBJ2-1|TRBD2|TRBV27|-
TGTGCCAGCAGTTTCTCAGCGGGAGGGTCCTACAATGAGCAGTTCTTC
CASSFSAGGSYNEQFF
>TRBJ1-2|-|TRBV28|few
TGTGCCAGCAGTTTAAGGGGCTATGGCTACACCTTC
CASSLRGYGYTF